The T cell receptor (beta chain) under discussion was sequenced for a study of blood T cell repertoires in COVID-19. In the study overall: The United States, Italy and Spain provided the acute and convalescent COVID-19 samples. PBMCs, B-cell-depleted T cells, or T cells were the source of the cDNA or gDNA that made up the material.

Methods used by the authors: For nucleated cells, counts were estimated from reference gene primer amplification. Produced via immunoSEQ multiplex PCR; TCRdb's table is partial and in-frame only. The DNA gave D and trimming, while V, J and clone size come from that table. The sample includes around 83,000 clones, approximately 87% of them seen just once. The count of this clone is one. Trimming shortened V by 3 bases and J by 1 base, and 13 bases separated the two germline ends. The CDR3 consists of 16 residues. CDR1 KGHSH and CDR2 LQKENI come from the germline V gene. This chain joins TRBV18 and TRBJ1-5; D perhaps matches TRBD1 (6 bases). Sequences were obtained from peripheral blood. The clonotype was recovered from a woman in her 70s with acute or convalescent COVID-19. Here the CDR3 DNA reads TGTGCCAGCTCACCGTGGGGGGGCACAAGCAATCAGCCCCAGCATTTT. Its protein is CASSPWGGTSNQPQHF.